This is a list of T cell receptor beta chains from one sample in a study of CD8 T cells in ankylosing spondylitis. One entry per CDR3 protein results from TCRdb running MiXCR on the 5' RACE reads. In the table there are about 140,000 distinct CDR3 sequences, just under 7.5% of which are singletons. Sequenced input: blood, either unsorted or a sorted T cell fraction (not recorded which). These receptors were obtained from a female donor with ankylosing spondylitis or in good health (not recorded which). The CDR3 runs from the conserved cysteine through the conserved F or W. The order of the fields is V gene, D gene, clone size, J gene, CDR3 DNA, CDR3 protein. A D gene is named only where the DNA matches it firmly. Clone size is stated in some rows and not others, as once, few, many or a class when expanded.

>TRBV4-1|-|many|TRBJ1-5
TGCGCCAGCAGCCAAGACACGCCGCGCAATCAGCCCCAGCATTTT
CASSQDTPRNQPQHF
>TRBV12-3/TRBV12-4|TRBD2|many|TRBJ2-2
TGTGCCAGCACTTTAGGGACTAAAACCGGGGAGCTGTTTTTT
CASTLGTKTGELFF
>TRBV4-1|-|many|TRBJ1-2
TGCGCCAGCAGCCAAGGGTCACAGGAGTCTAACTATGGCTACACCTTC
CASSQGSQESNYGYTF
>TRBV20-1|-|many|TRBJ2-5
TGCAGTGCCGGGCCAAAGGTAGAGACCCAGTACTTC
CSAGPKVETQYF
>TRBV4-1|-|-|TRBJ2-7
TGCGCCAGCAGCCATATAGGACGAGGGAAGAACTACGAGCAGTACTTC
CASSHIGRGKNYEQYF
>TRBV20-1|TRBD1|many|TRBJ2-3
TGCAGTGCTAGAGATGCAGGGACAGGGGAGATGGATACGCAGTATTTT
CSARDAGTGEMDTQYF
>TRBV12-3/TRBV12-4|TRBD1|-|TRBJ1-6
TGTGCCAGCAACCTCCGGACAGGCGAGAATTCACCCCTCCACTTT
CASNLRTGENSPLHF
>TRBV18|-|many|TRBJ1-4
TGTGCCAGCTCACCACTTTATCTTCCGGGAGTGGTTGAAAAACTGTTTTTT
CASSPLYLPGVVEKLFF
>TRBV6-2/TRBV6-3|-|many|TRBJ2-7
TGTGCCAGCCAGCGACTGAGCTCCTACGAGCAGTACTTC
CASQRLSSYEQYF
>TRBV12-3/TRBV12-4|-|many|TRBJ2-5
TGTGCCAGCAGTGGCGGGCCGCGAGAGACCCAGTACTTC
CASSGGPRETQYF
>TRBV10-1|-|many|TRBJ1-4
TGCGCCAGCAAAATCGGGCGGCTAAGTTCAACTAATGAAAAACTGTTTTTT
CASKIGRLSSTNEKLFF
>TRBV12-3/TRBV12-4|-|few|TRBJ1-2
TGTGCCAGCAGTTCAGGGGCGGGCTATGGCTACACCTTC
CASSSGAGYGYTF
>TRBV4-2|TRBD2|many|TRBJ2-5
TGTGCCAGCAGCCAAGATTCTAGCGGGGGCATGGAGGAGACCCAGTACTTC
CASSQDSSGGMEETQYF
>TRBV29-1|TRBD1|many|TRBJ1-2
TGCAGCGTTGGGAGTGCAGGGGGCCCTAGCTATGGCTACACCTTC
CSVGSAGGPSYGYTF
>TRBV30|-|-|TRBJ1-1
TGTGCCTGGAGTTACAAGGCCCGAAGGGCTTTCTTT
CAWSYKARRAFF
>TRBV12-3/TRBV12-4|TRBD1|many|TRBJ1-1
TGTGCCAGCAGTCAACGGACAGGGGCGGCTTTCTTT
CASSQRTGAAFF
>TRBV7-2|-|-|TRBJ2-7
TGTGCCAGCAGCGAGGGGAGCTCCTACGAGCAGTACTTC
CASSEGSSYEQYF
>TRBV5-1|-|-|TRBJ1-1
TGCGCCAGCAGCCCCCCTAGGATGGGGAACACTGAAGCTTTCTTT
CASSPPRMGNTEAFF
>TRBV12-3/TRBV12-4|-|many|TRBJ1-1
TGTGCCAGCAGTTTCGCAGGGGCTCGCACTGAAGCTTTCTTT
CASSFAGARTEAFF
>TRBV5-1|TRBD1|many|TRBJ2-7
TGCGCCAGCAGCGGCACTTTACAGGGGGCCAGCTCCTACGAGCAGTACTTC
CASSGTLQGASSYEQYF
>TRBV24-1|-|many|TRBJ2-6
TGTGCCACCAGTGATTTATCCCGCTCTGGGGCCAACGTCCTGACTTTC
CATSDLSRSGANVLTF
>TRBV29-1|-|many|TRBJ1-4
TGCAGCGTTGTTACGGCAGGGGTGGAGGAAAAACTGTTTTTT
CSVVTAGVEEKLFF
>TRBV15|-|many|TRBJ2-1
TGTGCCACCAGGAGAGAGTTGGGCGACCGCAATGAGCAGTTCTTC
CATRRELGDRNEQFF
>TRBV12-3/TRBV12-4|-|many|TRBJ2-7
TGTGCCAGCAGTTCTACCTACGAGCAGTACTTC
CASSSTYEQYF
>TRBV24-1|-|many|TRBJ2-1
TGTGCCACCAGTGTGGATAGCCGCGGCGGTGAGCAGTTCTTC
CATSVDSRGGEQFF
>TRBV12-3/TRBV12-4|-|many|TRBJ2-3
TGTGCCAGCAGTTTACGAGACGCAGATACGCAGTATTTT
CASSLRDADTQYF
>TRBV12-3/TRBV12-4|-|many|TRBJ1-4
TGTGCCAGCAGGGCTCTGGGGGAAAAACTGTTTTTT
CASRALGEKLFF
>TRBV10-3|-|many|TRBJ2-1
TGTGCCATCAGTGAGTCTGTTCGGCAGGCCTACAATGAGCAGTTCTTC
CAISESVRQAYNEQFF
>TRBV7-9|-|many|TRBJ2-7
TGTGCCAGCAGCCCACCCGACGGAAGGAGCTCCTACGAGCAGTACTTC
CASSPPDGRSSYEQYF
>TRBV7-2|-|few|TRBJ2-3
TGTGCCAGCAGCCCTAACCCCATGACAGATACGCAGTATTTT
CASSPNPMTDTQYF
>TRBV6-5|TRBD1|many|TRBJ2-1
TGTGCCAGCAGTTACGAGGGACAGGGTTCGTGGAATGAGCAGTTCTTC
CASSYEGQGSWNEQFF
>TRBV6-2/TRBV6-3|-|medium-sized|TRBJ1-5
TGTGCCAGCAGTTACTCGAACAGCCTGTCGGGTCAGCCCCAGCATTTT
CASSYSNSLSGQPQHF
>TRBV6-2/TRBV6-3|-|few|TRBJ2-5
TGTGCCAGCAGTTATCCGGTGGTAGGGCAAGAGACCCAGTACTTC
CASSYPVVGQETQYF
>TRBV12-3/TRBV12-4|-|many|TRBJ2-7
TGTGCCAGCAGTTCCCGACTCTTGAGCTCCTACGAGCAGTACTTC
CASSSRLLSSYEQYF
>TRBV20-1|-|many|TRBJ2-3
TGCAGTGCTAGTGGGGAGGCCCTTAGACTGGATACGCAGTATTTT
CSASGEALRLDTQYF
>TRBV29-1|-|many|TRBJ2-7
TGCAGCGTGCTCGGCACAGATGCCTACGAGCAGTACTTC
CSVLGTDAYEQYF
>TRBV29-1|-|many|TRBJ2-3
TGCAGCGTATTTCCGACCACAGATACGCAGTATTTT
CSVFPTTDTQYF
>TRBV7-9|-|many|TRBJ2-2
TGTGCCAGCAGCCTGGATGTGTCCGGGGAGCTGTTTTTT
CASSLDVSGELFF
>TRBV20-1|-|many|TRBJ2-7
TGCAGTGCCCACCGGGACACAGGATACTACGAGCAGTACTTC
CSAHRDTGYYEQYF
>TRBV28|TRBD2|many|TRBJ2-3
TGTGCCAGCACCCAATGGGGCGGGGGTCCCGCAGATACGCAGTATTTT
CASTQWGGGPADTQYF
>TRBV7-2|-|few|TRBJ2-3
TGTGCCAGCAGCTTAGCGGGGATGAGACGCGGCACAGATACGCAGTATTTT
CASSLAGMRRGTDTQYF
>TRBV29-1|-|many|TRBJ1-1
TGCAGCGTTGATGAAGGGAAAGCTTTCTTT
CSVDEGKAFF
>TRBV4-3|-|many|TRBJ1-4
TGCGCCAGCAGCCAAGATCTTGGTTGGGAAGAAAAACTGTTTTTT
CASSQDLGWEEKLFF
>TRBV7-3|TRBD2|many|TRBJ2-2
TGTGCCAGCAGCTTAACCGGGGGGGCTAACGGGGAGCTGTTTTTT
CASSLTGGANGELFF
>TRBV12-3/TRBV12-4|TRBD1|many|TRBJ1-1
TGTGCCAGCAGCCGCGGACAGGGGCAGGATGAAGCTTTCTTT
CASSRGQGQDEAFF
>TRBV20-1|TRBD1|many|TRBJ2-1
TGCAGTGCCCCCCGGGGGTGGACAGGGAGCTCCTACAATGAGCAGTTCTTC
CSAPRGWTGSSYNEQFF
>TRBV15|-|few|TRBJ1-1
TGTGCCACCAGCAGGGATTACCGCCCGGACACTGAAGCTTTCTTT
CATSRDYRPDTEAFF
>TRBV7-9|TRBD1|many|TRBJ2-3
TGTGCCAGCACCCCATCTCCCTGGACAGGGAACAGCACAGATACGCAGTATTTT
CASTPSPWTGNSTDTQYF
>TRBV7-3|TRBD1|many|TRBJ1-2
TGTGCCAGCAGCCTGACAGGGGGCAAGGAGGGCTACACCTTC
CASSLTGGKEGYTF
>TRBV6-1|-|many|TRBJ1-1
TGTGCCAGCAGTGCGGGACTCATGAACACTGAAGCTTTCTTT
CASSAGLMNTEAFF
>TRBV20-1|-|many|TRBJ2-5
TGCAGTGCTAGAGGGGAGGACCTCCCAGCCCAGTACTTC
CSARGEDLPAQYF
>TRBV4-2|-|many|TRBJ2-3
TGTGCCAGCAGCCAAGGACTAGTAATAAGCTCAGATACGCAGTATTTT
CASSQGLVISSDTQYF
>TRBV3-1|TRBD1|many|TRBJ1-2
TGTGCCAGCAACCGGGACAGGGGCATTTACACCTTC
CASNRDRGIYTF